Listed here are 16 T cell receptor beta chains from one sample, sequenced in a study of cytomegalovirus exposure and HLA in healthy donors. Primers: 60 Vbeta forward and 13 Jbeta reverse. Libraries were prepared by immunoSEQ multiplex PCR; TCRdb keeps only in-frame clonotypes and omits some of them. The sample holds around 100,000 clones; 65% to 85% are singletons and the top ten take under 5.5%. The sequenced sample consisted of PBMCs. All receptors come from a man aged 35 to 55 in good health and CMV-seropositive.

This clone occurred once. V is TRBV5-1 and J is TRBJ2-7; D gene unclear. The ends were cut back, 4 bases at V and 4 bases at J, with 12 bases in the middle. The CDR3 consists of 13 residues. CDR1 SGHRS and CDR2 YFSETQ come from the germline V gene. The chain's CDR3 is CASSQENSYEQYF. Here the CDR3 DNA reads TGCGCCAGCAGCCAAGAGAATAGTTACGAGCAGTACTTC. The full variable domain, in which reference TRBV5-1 and TRBJ2-7 provide the parts outside the CDR3, is KAGVTQTPRYLIKTRGQQVTLSCSPISGHRSVSWYQQTPGQGLQFLFEYFSETQRNKGNFPGRFSGRQFSNSRSEMNVSTLELGDSALYLCASSQENSYEQYFGPGTRLTVT.

The chain combines TRBV5-1 with TRBJ2-1, with 7 bases aligning to TRBD2. CDR3 length equals 16 residues. V was pared by 2 bases and J by 6 bases, with 11 bases of the junction left unmatched. The germline CDR1 and CDR2 sequences are SGHRS and YFSETQ. The CDR3 spells CASSLLATKSSNEQFF. The CDR3 nucleotides are TGCGCCAGCAGCTTACTAGCGACCAAAAGTAGCAATGAGCAGTTCTTC.

J is TRBJ2-5 and V is TRBV2; possible D gene TRBD2, 5 bases. The ends were cut back, 2 bases at V and 4 bases at J, with 17 bases in the middle. This CDR3 has 16 amino acids. The germline V gene has CDR1 SNHLY and CDR2 FYNNEI. The CDR3 reads CASSEFRGISGETQYF. In nucleotides, the CDR3 is TGTGCCAGCAGTGAATTTCGGGGAATTAGTGGAGAGACCCAGTACTTC.

The gene calls are TRBV7-9 and TRBJ2-1, with 11 bases lining up with TRBD2. With 5 bases clipped from V and 3 bases from J, the junction kept 12 bases outside the gene matches. This CDR3 comprises 18 residues. Per the germline V gene, CDR1 is SEHNR and CDR2 is FQNEAQ (reference sequence). The CDR3 DNA follows: TGTGCCAGCAGCCCCGGGACTAGCGGACTTGGAGTCTACAATGAGCAGTTCTTC. Its protein is CASSPGTSGLGVYNEQFF.

The chain is built from TRBV30 and TRBJ2-5; 9 bases match TRBD2. CDR3 length equals 14 residues. Germline V CDR1 and CDR2: GTSNPN, SVGIG (reference sequence). Losses at the gene ends were 5 bases for V and 2 bases for J; bases not matched to a gene: 6. The CDR3 loop reads CAWAGLALQETQYF. The CDR3 DNA is TGTGCCTGGGCGGGACTAGCCCTTCAAGAGACCCAGTACTTC. The full variable domain, completed using reference TRBV30 and TRBJ2-5, is SQTIHQWPATLVQPVGSPLSLECTVEGTSNPNLYWYRQAAGRGLQLLFYSVGIGQISSEVPQNLSASRPQDRQFILSSKKLLLSDSGFYLCAWAGLALQETQYFGPGTRLLVL.

Of note for this clone: A read error may account for a junction end that differs from germline. The rearrangement links TRBV7-9 to TRBJ2-5, with 9 nucleotides matching TRBD2. There are 16 residues in the CDR3. From germline, CDR1 is SEHNR and CDR2 FQNEAQ (reference sequence). The CDR3 DNA follows: TGTTCCAGCAGCTTACCCAGCGGGGGGCCCCAAGAGACCCAGTACTTC. Amino acid sequence: CSSSLPSGGPQETQYF.

The chain couples TRBV4-2 to TRBJ1-1; 7 bases map to TRBD1. The J segment lost 5 bases and the V segment lost 0 bases, leaving 12 bases of the junction unmatched. The CDR3 has 17 residues. The germline V gene encodes CDR1 LGHNA and CDR2 YNFKEQ. The CDR3 DNA reads TGTGCCAGCAGCCAAGATGGAGCAGGGGGTGGCAAGACTGAAGCTTTCTTT. Its translation: CASSQDGAGGGKTEAFF.

The chain carries TRBV7-2 and TRBJ1-1, with D unclear. Germline V gives CDR1 SGHTA, CDR2 FQGNSA. V gave up 2 bases and J gave up 4 bases, with 11 bases separating them. The CDR3 spans 14 residues. CDR3 DNA: TGTGCCAGCAGCTTAAGACCCCCGGGCACTGAAGCTTTCTTT. Translating gives CASSLRPPGTEAFF. Using reference TRBV7-2 and TRBJ1-1 for the parts outside the CDR3, the full variable domain is GAGVSQSPSNKVTEKGKDVELRCDPISGHTALYWYRQSLGQGLEFLIYFQGNSAPDKSGLPSDRFSAERTGGSVSTLTIQRTQQEDSAVYLCASSLRPPGTEAFFGQGTRLTVV.

This clone was observed a few times. J is TRBJ1-2 and V is TRBV6-1; D unclear. Per germline, CDR1 MNHNS and CDR2 SASEGT. This CDR3 is 12 amino acids long. Trimming left V 5 bases short and J 5 bases short, with 9 bases between. The CDR3 is CASSNMEYGYTF. The CDR3 nucleotides read TGTGCCAGCAGTAATATGGAGTATGGCTACACCTTC.

This clone was observed once. The rearrangement joins TRBV19 to TRBJ1-5; TRBD1 matches at 7 bases. The V gene end was trimmed by 0 bases and the J gene end by 1 base; junction bases not matched to a gene: 9. CDR3 length equals 18 residues. The germline V gene encodes CDR1 LNHDA and CDR2 SQIVND (reference sequence). CDR3 coding DNA: TGTGCCAGTAGTATAGATCGCGGCAGGGGGGTAAGCAATCAGCCCCAGCATTTT. Protein: CASSIDRGRGVSNQPQHF.

The rearrangement joins TRBV7-6 to TRBJ2-5, with 12 bases matching TRBD2. V was pared by 1 base and J by 5 bases, with 8 bases of the junction left unmatched. The CDR3 length is 17 residues. CDR1 SGHVS and CDR2 FNYEAQ come from the germline V gene. CDR3 sequence: CASSLGLAGASIETQYF. CDR3 DNA sequence: TGTGCCAGCAGCTTAGGACTAGCGGGGGCCTCTATTGAGACCCAGTACTTC.

This clone came up a few times. Additional DNA sequences in this sample encode the identical CDR3. The J gene is TRBJ2-2, the V gene TRBV10-1; 11 bases are a match to TRBD1. The CDR3 totals 15 residues. In germline, CDR1 is WNHNN, CDR2 SYGVQD (reference sequence). V lost 6 bases, J lost 4 bases, and 4 bases stayed unmatched. CDR3 sequence: CASRPGTGGTGELFF. The CDR3 DNA follows: TGCGCCAGCAGACCCGGGACAGGGGGCACCGGGGAGCTGTTTTTT.

This clone was observed a single time. The chain has TRBV2 and TRBJ1-3; D perhaps matches TRBD1 (5 bases). The CDR3 contains 14 residues. CDR1 SNHLY and CDR2 FYNNEI come from the germline V gene. Deletions cut 7 bases from V and 2 bases from J, with 12 bases between. The CDR3 is CASNGALPGNTIYF. CDR3 bases: TGTGCCAGCAATGGGGCGCTTCCTGGAAACACCATATATTTT.

This sequence joins TRBV11-2 and TRBJ2-1; 10 nucleotides line up with TRBD2. Germline CDR1 reads SGHAT; CDR2 reads FQNNGV. The V gene end was trimmed by 5 bases and the J gene end by 0 bases; junction bases not matched to a gene: 4. The CDR3 sequence is 16 residues long. The CDR3 region has the DNA TGTGCCAGCAGCATTAGCGGGGGGAGCTCCTACAATGAGCAGTTCTTC. Encoded protein: CASSISGGSSYNEQFF.

For the CDR3, the DNA is TGTGCCAGCACCCAGACTGACAGGGGGGAGACCCAGTACTTC. This sequence encodes CASTQTDRGETQYF. The chain joins TRBV2 to TRBJ2-5; 9 bases match TRBD1. With 7 bases clipped from V and 5 bases from J, the junction kept 8 bases outside the gene matches. CDR1 is SNHLY and CDR2 is FYNNEI in the germline V gene. This CDR3 is built from 14 residues. The variable domain in full, completed from reference TRBV2 and TRBJ2-5, reads EPEVTQTPSHQVTQMGQEVILRCVPISNHLYFYWYRQILGQKVEFLVSFYNNEISEKSEIFDDQFSVERPDGSNFTLKIRSTKLEDSAMYFCASTQTDRGETQYFGPGTRLLVL.

The chain couples TRBV28 to TRBJ1-3; TRBD1 agrees at 9 bases. The junction had 16 bases not matched to a gene; V was cut back by 3 bases and J by 7 bases. Germline values: CDR1 MDHEN, CDR2 SYDVKM. This CDR3 comprises 18 residues. The CDR3 loop is CASSLKAGTGNHWNTIYF. The CDR3 coding sequence is TGTGCCAGCAGTTTGAAGGCCGGGACAGGGAACCACTGGAACACCATATATTTT.